This record concerns one T cell receptor beta chain sequence. Antigen: not known. Amplification used 60 Vbeta primers and 13 Jbeta primers. The assay was immunoSEQ multiplex PCR, and TCRdb's table has in-frame clones only and misses some. The data show under 150,000 clones, 82% seen once. This record belongs to a study of cytomegalovirus exposure and HLA in healthy donors. Whole-study context: Roughly 80 million unique TCRs from HLA-typed donors made up an early data release. The study, taken as a whole, reports: Several top significant clusters appeared, in a later analysis, to be linked to common viral pathogens. In a later analysis, a missense DCLRE1C variant was linked to TCR beta V- and J-gene trimming.

The clonotype was recovered from a male donor in good health and CMV-seronegative. Sequenced input: PBMCs.

CDR3 amino acids: CASSLATGKETQYF. Here the CDR3 DNA reads TGTGCCAGCAGCTTGGCCACGGGGAAAGAGACCCAGTACTTC. The V gene is TRBV5-4, the J gene TRBJ2-5; possibly TRBD2 for D (5 bases). Deletions cut 0 bases from V and 3 bases from J, with 9 bases between. Per the germline V gene, CDR1 is SGHNT and CDR2 is YYREEE (reference sequence). The CDR3 spans 14 residues.